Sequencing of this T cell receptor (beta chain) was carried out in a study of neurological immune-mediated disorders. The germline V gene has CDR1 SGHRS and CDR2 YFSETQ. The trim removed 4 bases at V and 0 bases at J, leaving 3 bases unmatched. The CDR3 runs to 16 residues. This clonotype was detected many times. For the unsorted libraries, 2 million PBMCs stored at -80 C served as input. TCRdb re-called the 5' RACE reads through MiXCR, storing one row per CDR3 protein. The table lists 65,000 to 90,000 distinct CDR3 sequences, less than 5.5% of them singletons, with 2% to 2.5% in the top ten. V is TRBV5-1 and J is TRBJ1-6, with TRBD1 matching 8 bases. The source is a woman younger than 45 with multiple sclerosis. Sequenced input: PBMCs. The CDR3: CASSDRGNSYNSPLHF. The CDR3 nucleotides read TGCGCCAGCAGCGACAGGGGTAACTCCTATAATTCACCCCTCCACTTT.